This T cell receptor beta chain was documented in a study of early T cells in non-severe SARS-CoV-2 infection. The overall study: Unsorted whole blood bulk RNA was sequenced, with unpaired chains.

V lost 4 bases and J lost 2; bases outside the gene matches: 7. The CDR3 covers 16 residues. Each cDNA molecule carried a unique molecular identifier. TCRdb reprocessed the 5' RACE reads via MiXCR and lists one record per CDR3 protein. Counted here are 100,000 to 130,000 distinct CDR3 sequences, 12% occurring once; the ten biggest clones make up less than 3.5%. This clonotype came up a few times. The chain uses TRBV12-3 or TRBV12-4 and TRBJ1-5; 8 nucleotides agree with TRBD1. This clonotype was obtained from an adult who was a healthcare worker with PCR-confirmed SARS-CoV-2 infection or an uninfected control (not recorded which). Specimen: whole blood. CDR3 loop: CASSSLSTGGNQPQHF. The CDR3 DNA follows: TGTGCCAGCAGTTCACTCTCGACAGGGGGCAATCAGCCCCAGCATTTT.